This is a list of T cell receptor beta chains from one sample in a study of cytomegalovirus exposure and HLA in healthy donors. Clones were sequenced by immunoSEQ multiplex PCR, and TCRdb holds only the in-frame ones, with some missing. The sample lists 90,000 to 150,000 clones, 80% to 85% occurring once. Sequenced input: PBMCs. The source of these receptors is a woman aged 40 to 50 in good health and CMV-seronegative. Each CDR3 is given with its conserved first and last residue. The D gene is left open where the match is weak.

J gene: TRBJ2-7; D gene: -; V gene: TRBV7-3; CDR3 protein: CASSPGEGLHEQYF
J gene: TRBJ1-4; D gene: -; V gene: TRBV13; CDR3 protein: CASSFGPTNEKLFF
J gene: TRBJ2-7; D gene: -; V gene: TRBV19; CDR3 protein: CASTTSAGNFEQYF
J gene: TRBJ1-1; D gene: -; V gene: TRBV19; CDR3 protein: CASSRKLNTEAFF
J gene: TRBJ2-1; D gene: -; V gene: TRBV20-1; CDR3 protein: CSARDLGEAFF
J gene: TRBJ2-5; D gene: TRBD2; V gene: TRBV5-4; CDR3 protein: CASSLGLAGGEETQYF
J gene: TRBJ1-4; D gene: -; V gene: TRBV4-1; CDR3 protein: CASSQSYEKLFF
J gene: TRBJ1-2; D gene: TRBD1; V gene: TRBV10-2; CDR3 protein: CASLPRTGYEGYTF
J gene: TRBJ2-2; D gene: -; V gene: TRBV5-4; CDR3 protein: CATTGVLKSGELFF
J gene: -; D gene: TRBD1; V gene: TRBV4-1; CDR3 protein: CASSQRQGAVYEQYF
J gene: TRBJ2-6; D gene: -; V gene: TRBV5-6; CDR3 protein: CASSPWSSGANVLTF
J gene: TRBJ2-3; D gene: TRBD1; V gene: TRBV2; CDR3 protein: CASRAGGSQLGTQYF
J gene: TRBJ2-3; D gene: TRBD2; V gene: TRBV19; CDR3 protein: CATGTSGASDTQYF